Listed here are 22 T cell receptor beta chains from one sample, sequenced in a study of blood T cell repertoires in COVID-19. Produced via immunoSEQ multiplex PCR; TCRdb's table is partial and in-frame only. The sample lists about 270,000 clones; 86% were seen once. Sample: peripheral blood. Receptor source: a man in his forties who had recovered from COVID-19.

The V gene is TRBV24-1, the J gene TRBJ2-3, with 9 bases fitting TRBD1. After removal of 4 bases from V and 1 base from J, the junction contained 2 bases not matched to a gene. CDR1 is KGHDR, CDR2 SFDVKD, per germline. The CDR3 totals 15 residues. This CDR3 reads CATSDRTGGTDTQYF. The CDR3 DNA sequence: TGTGCCACCAGTGACCGGACAGGGGGCACAGATACGCAGTATTTT.

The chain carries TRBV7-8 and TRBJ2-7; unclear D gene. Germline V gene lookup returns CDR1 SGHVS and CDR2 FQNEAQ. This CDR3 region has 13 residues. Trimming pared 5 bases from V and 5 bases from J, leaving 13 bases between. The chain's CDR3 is CASSSAVVNEQYF. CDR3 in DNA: TGTGCCAGCAGCAGCGCCGTCGTAAACGAGCAGTACTTC.

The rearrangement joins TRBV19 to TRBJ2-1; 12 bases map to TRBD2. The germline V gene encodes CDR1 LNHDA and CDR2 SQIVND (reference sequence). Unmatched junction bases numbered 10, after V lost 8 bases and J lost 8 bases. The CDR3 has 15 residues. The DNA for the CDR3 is TGTGCCAGTCATACGCTAGCGGGGGGGCGGTATGAGCAGTTCTTC. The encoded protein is CASHTLAGGRYEQFF.

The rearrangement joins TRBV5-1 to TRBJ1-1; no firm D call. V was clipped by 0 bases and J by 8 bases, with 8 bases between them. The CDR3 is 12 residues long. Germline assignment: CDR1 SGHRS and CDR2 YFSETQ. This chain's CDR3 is CASSLAAGEAFF. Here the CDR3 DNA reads TGCGCCAGCAGCTTGGCCGCGGGGGAAGCTTTCTTT. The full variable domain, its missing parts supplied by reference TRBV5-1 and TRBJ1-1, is KAGVTQTPRYLIKTRGQQVTLSCSPISGHRSVSWYQQTPGQGLQFLFEYFSETQRNKGNFPGRFSGRQFSNSRSEMNVSTLELGDSALYLCASSLAAGEAFFGQGTRLTVV.

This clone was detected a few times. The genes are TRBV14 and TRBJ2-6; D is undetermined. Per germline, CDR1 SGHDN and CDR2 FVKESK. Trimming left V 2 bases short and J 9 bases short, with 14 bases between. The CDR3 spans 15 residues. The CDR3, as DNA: TGTGCCAGCAGCCAATTGGTAAACCCGGGCAACGTCCTGACTTTC. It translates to CASSQLVNPGNVLTF.

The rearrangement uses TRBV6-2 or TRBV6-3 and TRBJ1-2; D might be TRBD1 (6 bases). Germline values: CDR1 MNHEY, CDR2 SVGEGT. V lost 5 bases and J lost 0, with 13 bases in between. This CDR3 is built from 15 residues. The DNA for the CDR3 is TGTGCCAGCAGTGATGACCAGGGGACTAACTATGGCTACACCTTC. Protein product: CASSDDQGTNYGYTF.

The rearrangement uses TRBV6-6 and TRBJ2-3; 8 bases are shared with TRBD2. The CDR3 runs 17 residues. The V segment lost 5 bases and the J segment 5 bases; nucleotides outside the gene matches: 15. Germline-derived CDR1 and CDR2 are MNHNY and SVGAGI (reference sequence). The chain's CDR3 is CASSRRGGRRTGDTQYF. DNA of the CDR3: TGTGCCAGCAGTCGCCGGGGGGGGCGGCGGACGGGAGATACGCAGTATTTT.

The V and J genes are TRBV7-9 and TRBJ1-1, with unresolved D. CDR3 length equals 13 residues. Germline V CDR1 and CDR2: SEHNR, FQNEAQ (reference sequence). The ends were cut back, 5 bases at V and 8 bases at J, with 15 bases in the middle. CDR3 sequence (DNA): TGTGCCAGCAGCGCAAGCTATCGGTCCGAAGCTTTCTTT. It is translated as CASSASYRSEAFF.

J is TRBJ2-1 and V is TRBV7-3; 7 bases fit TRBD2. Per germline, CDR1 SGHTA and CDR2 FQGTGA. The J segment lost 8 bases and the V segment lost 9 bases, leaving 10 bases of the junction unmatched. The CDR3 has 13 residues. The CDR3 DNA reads TGTGCCAGTGGACTAGGAGTTAGCGATGAGCAGTTCTTC. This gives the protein CASGLGVSDEQFF.

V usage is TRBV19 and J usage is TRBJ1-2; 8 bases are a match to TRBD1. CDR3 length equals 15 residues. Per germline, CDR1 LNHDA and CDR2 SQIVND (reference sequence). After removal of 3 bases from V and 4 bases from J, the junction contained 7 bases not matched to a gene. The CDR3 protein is CASSIKRQGSYGYTF. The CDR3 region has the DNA TGTGCCAGTAGTATTAAGAGACAGGGGTCCTATGGCTACACCTTC.

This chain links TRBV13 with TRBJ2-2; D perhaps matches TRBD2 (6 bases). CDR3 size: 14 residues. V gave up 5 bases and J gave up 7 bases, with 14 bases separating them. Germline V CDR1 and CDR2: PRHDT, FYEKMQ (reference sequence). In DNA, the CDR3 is TGTGCCAGCAGCGTTACTAGCCGGGTCGGGGAGCTGTTTTTT. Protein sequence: CASSVTSRVGELFF. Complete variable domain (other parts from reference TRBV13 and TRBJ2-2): AAGVIQSPRHLIKEKRETATLKCYPIPRHDTVYWYQQGPGQDPQFLISFYEKMQSDKGSIPDRFSAQQFSDYHSELNMSSLELGDSALYFCASSVTSRVGELFFGEGSRLTVL.

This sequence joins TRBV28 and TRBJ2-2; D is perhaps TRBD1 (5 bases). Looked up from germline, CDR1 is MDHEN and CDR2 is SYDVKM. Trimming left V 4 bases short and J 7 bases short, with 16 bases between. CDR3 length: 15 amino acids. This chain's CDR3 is CASSSLDSIIGELFF. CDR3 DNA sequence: TGTGCCAGCAGTTCCTTAGACAGTATTATCGGGGAGCTGTTTTTT. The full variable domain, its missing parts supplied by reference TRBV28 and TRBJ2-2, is DVKVTQSSRYLVKRTGEKVFLECVQDMDHENMFWYRQDPGLGLRLIYFSYDVKMKEKGDIPEGYSVSREKKERFSLILESASTNQTSMYLCASSSLDSIIGELFFGEGSRLTVL.

Written as DNA, the CDR3 is TGTGCCAGCAGCAGTCGCGGGACTAGCGGGAGGTTCTCCTACAATGAGCAGTTCTTC. Its protein product is CASSSRGTSGRFSYNEQFF. V is TRBV6-2 or TRBV6-3 and J is TRBJ2-1; the match to TRBD2 covers 15 bases. The CDR3 is 19 residues long. Germline loops: CDR1 MNHEY, CDR2 SVGEGT. Trimming at V came to 6 bases and at J to 0 bases, leaving 9 bases not matched to a gene.

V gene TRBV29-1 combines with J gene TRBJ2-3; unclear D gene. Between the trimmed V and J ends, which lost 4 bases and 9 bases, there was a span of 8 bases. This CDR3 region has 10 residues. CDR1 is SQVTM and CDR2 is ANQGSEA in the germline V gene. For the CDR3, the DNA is TGCAGCGTTGCACACGAAACGCAGTATTTT. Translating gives CSVAHETQYF.

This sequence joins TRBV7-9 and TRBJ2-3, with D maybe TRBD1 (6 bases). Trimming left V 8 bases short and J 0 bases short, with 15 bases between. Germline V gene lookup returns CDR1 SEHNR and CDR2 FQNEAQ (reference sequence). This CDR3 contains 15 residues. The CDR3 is CASRVQGTSTDTQYF. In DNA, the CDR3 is TGTGCCAGCCGGGTACAGGGCACTAGCACAGATACGCAGTATTTT.

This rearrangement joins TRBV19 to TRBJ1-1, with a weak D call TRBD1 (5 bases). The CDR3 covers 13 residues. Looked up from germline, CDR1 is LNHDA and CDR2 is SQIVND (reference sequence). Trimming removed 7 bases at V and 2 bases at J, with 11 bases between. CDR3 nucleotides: TGTGCCAGTAAACTACAGGTCAACACTGAAGCTTTCTTT. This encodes CASKLQVNTEAFF.

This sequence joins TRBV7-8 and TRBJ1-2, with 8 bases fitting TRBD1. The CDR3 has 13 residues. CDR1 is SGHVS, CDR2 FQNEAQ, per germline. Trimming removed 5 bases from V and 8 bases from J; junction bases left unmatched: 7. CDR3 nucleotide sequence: TGTGCCAGCAGCCGACAGGGGCATCGAGGCTACACCTTC. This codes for CASSRQGHRGYTF.

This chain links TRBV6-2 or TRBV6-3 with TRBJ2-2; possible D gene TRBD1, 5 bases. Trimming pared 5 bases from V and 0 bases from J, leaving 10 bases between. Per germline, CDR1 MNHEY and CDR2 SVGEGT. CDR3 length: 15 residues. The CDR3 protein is CASSTDSSNTGELFF. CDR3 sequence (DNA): TGTGCCAGCAGTACTGACAGCTCGAACACCGGGGAGCTGTTTTTT.

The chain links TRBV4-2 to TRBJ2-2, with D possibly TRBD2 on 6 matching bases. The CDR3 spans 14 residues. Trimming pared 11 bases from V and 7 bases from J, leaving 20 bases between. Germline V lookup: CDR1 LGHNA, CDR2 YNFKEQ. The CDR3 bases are TGTGCCTCTAGACTAGAAAGTAGCGGCGGGGAGCTGTTTTTT. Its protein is CASRLESSGGELFF.

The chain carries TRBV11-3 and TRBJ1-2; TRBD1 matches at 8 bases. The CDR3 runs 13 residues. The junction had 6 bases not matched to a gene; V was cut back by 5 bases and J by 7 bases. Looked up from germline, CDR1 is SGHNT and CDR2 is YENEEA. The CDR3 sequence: CASSASGGSGYTF. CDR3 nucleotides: TGTGCCAGCAGCGCATCAGGGGGCAGTGGCTACACCTTC. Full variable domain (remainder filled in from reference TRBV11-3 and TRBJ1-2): EAGVVQSPRYKIIEKKQPVAFWCNPISGHNTLYWYLQNLGQGPELLIRYENEEAVDDSQLPKDRFSAERLKGVDSTLKIQPAELGDSAVYLCASSASGGSGYTFGSGTRLTVV.

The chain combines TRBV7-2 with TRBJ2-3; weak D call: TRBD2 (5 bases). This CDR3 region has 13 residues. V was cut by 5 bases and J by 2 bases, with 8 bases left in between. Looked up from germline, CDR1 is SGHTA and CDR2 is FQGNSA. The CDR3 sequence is CASSPGNTDTQYF. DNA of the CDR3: TGTGCCAGCAGCCCGGGGAACACAGATACGCAGTATTTT.

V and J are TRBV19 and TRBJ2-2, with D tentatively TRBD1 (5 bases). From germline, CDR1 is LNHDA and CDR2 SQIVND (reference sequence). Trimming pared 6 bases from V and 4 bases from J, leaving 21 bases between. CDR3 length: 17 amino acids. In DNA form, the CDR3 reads TGTGCCAGTAGCCTGTTGGCATGGCAGGGTGTCACCGGGGAGCTGTTTTTT. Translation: CASSLLAWQGVTGELFF.